This T cell receptor (beta chain) was sequenced for a study of early T cells in non-severe SARS-CoV-2 infection. Unique molecular identifiers were affixed to single, distinct cDNA molecules. In TCRdb, the 5' RACE reads were re-called with MiXCR into one record per CDR3 protein. The table lists under 70,000 distinct CDR3 sequences, around 4.7% of them singletons. In its sample, this clonotype was seen many times. Its antigen is undetermined. Germline V gene lookup returns CDR1 ENHRY and CDR2 SYGVKD. With V trimmed by 6 bases and J by 2 bases, 9 bases remained unmatched. The CDR3 length is 15 residues. Study results and caveats: Matching against VDJdb likely underestimated virus-specific expansions, favoring anti-spike CD8.

The TCR sequence derives from an adult who was a healthcare worker with PCR-confirmed SARS-CoV-2 infection or an uninfected control (not recorded which). The sample taken for sequencing was whole blood. This chain joins TRBV10-3 and TRBJ1-2, with 7 positions matching TRBD1. Here the CDR3 reads CAIRPHGQENYGYTF. CDR3 nucleotide sequence: TGTGCCATCAGACCCCATGGACAGGAAAACTATGGCTACACCTTC.